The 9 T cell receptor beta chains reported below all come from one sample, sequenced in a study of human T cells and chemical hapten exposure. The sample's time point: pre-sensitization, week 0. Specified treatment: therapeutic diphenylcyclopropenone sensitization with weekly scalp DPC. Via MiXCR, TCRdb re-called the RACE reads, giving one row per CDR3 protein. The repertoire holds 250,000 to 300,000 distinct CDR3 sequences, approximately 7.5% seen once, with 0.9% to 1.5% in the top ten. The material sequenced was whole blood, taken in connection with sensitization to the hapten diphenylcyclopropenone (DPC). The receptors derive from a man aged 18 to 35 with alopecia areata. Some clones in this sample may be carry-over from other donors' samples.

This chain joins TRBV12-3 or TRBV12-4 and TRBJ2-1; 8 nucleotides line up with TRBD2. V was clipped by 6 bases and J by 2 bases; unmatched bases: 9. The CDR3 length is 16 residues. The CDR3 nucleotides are TGTGCCAGCAGCCCCGGGGGGGGGCTTACCTACAATGAGCAGTTCTTC. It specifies CASSPGGGLTYNEQFF.

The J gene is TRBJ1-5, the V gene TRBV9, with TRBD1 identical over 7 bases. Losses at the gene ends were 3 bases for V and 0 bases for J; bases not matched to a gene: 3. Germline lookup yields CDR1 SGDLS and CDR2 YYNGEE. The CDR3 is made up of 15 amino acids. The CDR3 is CASSGGQYSNQPQHF. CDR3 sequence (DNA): TGTGCCAGCAGCGGGGGACAGTATAGCAATCAGCCCCAGCATTTT. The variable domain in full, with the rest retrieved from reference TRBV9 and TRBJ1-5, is DSGVTQTPKHLITATGQRVTLRCSPRSGDLSVYWYQQSLDQGLQFLIQYYNGEERAKGNILERFSAQQFPDLHSELNLSSLELGDSALYFCASSGGQYSNQPQHFGDGTRLSIL.

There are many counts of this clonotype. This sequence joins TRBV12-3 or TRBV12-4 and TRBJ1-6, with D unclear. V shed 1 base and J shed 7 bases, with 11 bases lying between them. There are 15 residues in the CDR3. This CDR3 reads CASSLVGSGNSPLHF. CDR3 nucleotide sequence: TGTGCCAGCAGTTTAGTGGGCTCGGGGAATTCACCCCTCCACTTT.

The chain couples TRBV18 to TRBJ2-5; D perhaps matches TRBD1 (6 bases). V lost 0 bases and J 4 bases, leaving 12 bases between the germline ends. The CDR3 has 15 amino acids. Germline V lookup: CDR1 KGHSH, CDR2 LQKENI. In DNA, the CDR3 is TGTGCCAGCTCACCACCGTTCGACAGGCTAGAGACCCAGTACTTC. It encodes CASSPPFDRLETQYF.

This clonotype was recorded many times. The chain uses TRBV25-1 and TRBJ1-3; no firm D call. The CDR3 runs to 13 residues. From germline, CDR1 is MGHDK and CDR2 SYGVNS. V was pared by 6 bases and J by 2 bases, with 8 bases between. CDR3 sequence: CASRRAAGNTIYF. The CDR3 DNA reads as TGTGCCAGCAGAAGGGCGGCTGGAAACACCATATATTTT.

CDR3 sequence: CSARPTGSNQPQHF. The DNA for the CDR3 is TGCAGTGCTAGACCTACAGGGTCCAATCAGCCCCAGCATTTT. The chain has TRBV20-1 and TRBJ1-5; weak D call: TRBD1 (6 bases). Germline assignment: CDR1 DFQATT and CDR2 SNEGSKA (reference sequence). This CDR3 is 14 amino acids long. V was shortened by 2 bases and J by 3 bases, with 11 bases between the two germline ends.

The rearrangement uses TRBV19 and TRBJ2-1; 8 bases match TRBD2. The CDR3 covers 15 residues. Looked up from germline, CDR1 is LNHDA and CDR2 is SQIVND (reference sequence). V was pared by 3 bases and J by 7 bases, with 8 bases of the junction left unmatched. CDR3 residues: CASSMGSGAGNEQFF. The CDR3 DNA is TGTGCCAGTAGTATGGGTAGCGGGGCGGGTAATGAGCAGTTCTTC. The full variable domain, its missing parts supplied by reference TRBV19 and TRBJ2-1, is DGGITQSPKYLFRKEGQNVTLSCEQNLNHDAMYWYRQDPGQGLRLIYYSQIVNDFQKGDIAEGYSVSREKKESFPLTVTSAQKNPTAFYLCASSMGSGAGNEQFFGPGTRLTVL.

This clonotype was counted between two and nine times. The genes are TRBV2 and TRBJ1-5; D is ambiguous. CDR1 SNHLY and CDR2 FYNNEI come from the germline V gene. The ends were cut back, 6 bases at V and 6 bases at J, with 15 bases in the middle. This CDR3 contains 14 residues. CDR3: CASSLSLLSQPQHF. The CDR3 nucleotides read TGTGCCAGCAGCCTATCCCTCCTAAGTCAGCCCCAGCATTTT.

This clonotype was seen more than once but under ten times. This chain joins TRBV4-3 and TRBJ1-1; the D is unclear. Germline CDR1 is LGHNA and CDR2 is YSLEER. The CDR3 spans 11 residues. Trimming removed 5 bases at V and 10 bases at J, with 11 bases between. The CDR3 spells CASSEGRRAFF. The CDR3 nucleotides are TGCGCCAGCAGCGAAGGACGACGAGCTTTCTTT.